This TCR beta chain derives from a study of blood T cell repertoires in COVID-19. In the study overall: Sites in the United States, Italy and Spain provided acute and convalescent COVID-19 samples.

CDR1 and CDR2 from the germline V gene are SGHTA and FQGNSA. The CDR3 length is 14 residues. Unmatched junction bases numbered 5, after V lost 5 bases and J lost 7 bases. In the original workflow: Cell counts per sample came from amplifying reference gene primers. Sequencing used immunoSEQ multiplex PCR; TCRdb keeps in-frame clones, though not all of them. V and J calls and clone size come straight from that table; D and trimming were deduced from the DNA. This sample has under 250,000 clones, with roughly 84% found just once. Sequenced input: peripheral blood. The TCR originated in a woman aged 40 to 55 who had recovered from COVID-19. The rearrangement uses TRBV7-2 and TRBJ2-4, with TRBD1 identical over 10 bases. The DNA for the CDR3 is TGTGCCAGCAGCCCCCGGGACAGGGGTAACATTCAGTACTTC. It codes for CASSPRDRGNIQYF.